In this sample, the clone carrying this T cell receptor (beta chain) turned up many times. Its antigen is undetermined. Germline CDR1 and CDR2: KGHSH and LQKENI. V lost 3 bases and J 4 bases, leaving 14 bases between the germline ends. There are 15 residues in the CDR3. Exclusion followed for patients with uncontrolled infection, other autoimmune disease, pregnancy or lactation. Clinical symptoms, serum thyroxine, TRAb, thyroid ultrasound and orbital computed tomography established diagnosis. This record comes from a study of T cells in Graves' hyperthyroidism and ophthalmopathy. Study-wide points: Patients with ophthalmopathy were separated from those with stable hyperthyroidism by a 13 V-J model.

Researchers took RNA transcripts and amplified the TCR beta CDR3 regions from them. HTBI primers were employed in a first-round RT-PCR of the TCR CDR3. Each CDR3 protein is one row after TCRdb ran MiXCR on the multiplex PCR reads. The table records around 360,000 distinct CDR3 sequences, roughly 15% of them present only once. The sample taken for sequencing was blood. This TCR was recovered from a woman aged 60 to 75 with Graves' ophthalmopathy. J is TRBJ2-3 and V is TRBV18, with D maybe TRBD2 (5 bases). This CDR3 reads CASSPELEDADTQYF. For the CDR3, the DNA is TGTGCCAGCTCACCGGAACTAGAGGATGCAGATACGCAGTATTTT. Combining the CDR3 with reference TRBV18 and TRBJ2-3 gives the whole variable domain NAGVMQNPRHLVRRRGQEARLRCSPMKGHSHVYWYRQLPEEGLKFMVYLQKENIIDESGMPKERFSAEFPKEGPSILRIQQVVRGDSAAYFCASSPELEDADTQYFGPGTRLTVL.